This TCR beta chain is from a study of OX40 agonist ivuxolimab in advanced cancers. Assay used: immunoSEQ multiplex PCR; TCRdb lists only in-frame clones, some missing. The sample lists 44,000 or so clones, roughly 78% occurring once. Study outcomes and limitations: In general, CD8+ T cells held more expanded clones than CD4+ did, on average.

With regard to this clone: Its antigen remains unknown.

The TCR sequence derives from an adult with an advanced solid tumor such as melanoma, head and neck, liver or kidney cancer. Here the sequenced sample was CD4+ or CD8+ T cells sorted from blood, taken in a trial of the OX40 agonist ivuxolimab.

For the CDR3, the DNA is TGTGCCAGCAGCCAAGAGCTACCGGGCAGTTACACTGAAGCTTTCTTT. Residues: CASSQELPGSYTEAFF. The chain combines TRBV4-2 with TRBJ1-1; no clear D gene. This CDR3 spans 16 amino acids. Between the trimmed V and J ends, which lost 0 bases and 3 bases, there was a span of 14 bases. Germline V gene data show CDR1 as LGHNA and CDR2 as YNFKEQ.